The present entry profiles one TCR beta chain with its context. These data are taken from a study of human T cells and chemical hapten exposure. Across the whole study: 2% DPC was applied to roughly 2 cm by roughly 2 cm of upper inner arm skin for sensitization. The scalp of each patient received a weekly diphenylcyclopropenone dose for the full roughly 24-week study.

The CDR3 is made up of 14 amino acids. Germline-derived CDR1 and CDR2 are SGHTA and FQGNSA. Trimming cost V 5 bases and J 4 bases, with 14 bases left between them. As for time point: pre-sensitization, week 0. As for treatment: therapeutic diphenylcyclopropenone sensitization with weekly scalp DPC. Suited to DPC and affected by alopecia, the donors ranged from 18 to 70 years old. TCRdb recomputed calls from the RACE reads with MiXCR, one row per CDR3 protein. The table has 300,000 to 450,000 distinct CDR3 sequences, 5.5% seen once. This sequence originates from a woman aged 18-29 years with alopecia areata. Some clones in this sample may be carry-over from other donors' samples. The V gene is TRBV7-2, the J gene TRBJ1-1; D unclear. This sample comprised whole blood, obtained in connection with sensitization to the hapten diphenylcyclopropenone (DPC). CDR3 region: CASSPGSSVTEAFF. CDR3 sequence (DNA): TGTGCCAGCAGCCCAGGTAGCTCGGTCACTGAAGCTTTCTTT. The full variable domain, in which reference TRBV7-2 and TRBJ1-1 provide the parts outside the CDR3, is GAGVSQSPSNKVTEKGKDVELRCDPISGHTALYWYRQSLGQGLEFLIYFQGNSAPDKSGLPSDRFSAERTGGSVSTLTIQRTQQEDSAVYLCASSPGSSVTEAFFGQGTRLTVV.